This TCR beta chain was recovered during a study of long-term antiretroviral therapy in people with HIV. Only a few counts were recorded for this clone. What it binds is unknown. Samples held about 0.95-10 million cryopreserved PBMC, and DNA extraction followed. Between the trimmed V and J ends, which lost 4 bases and 3 bases, there was a span of 8 bases. The germline CDR1 and CDR2 sequences are SGHRS and YFSETQ. The CDR3 totals 12 residues. The assay, immunoSEQ v3.0, was run at survey level. The repertoire was sequenced with immunoSEQ multiplex PCR; TCRdb's copy has only in-frame clones and lacks some. This sample has approximately 34,000 clones; under 85% occur once, and the top ten carry 6.2%. The study's findings and limits: It was observed that HIV repertoires exhibited narrower CDR3 length ranges than controls. The repertoire was dominated at all time points by clones expanded before ART.

The clonotype comes from a man between 18 and 35 years old with HIV. V gene TRBV5-1 combines with J gene TRBJ2-7, with unresolved D. This specimen consisted of unsorted PBMCs, obtained 1 year after starting antiretroviral therapy. This chain's CDR3 is CASSPPGYEQYF. CDR3 coding DNA: TGCGCCAGCAGCCCACCGGGCTACGAGCAGTACTTC. The full variable domain, with the rest looked up from reference TRBV5-1 and TRBJ2-7, is KAGVTQTPRYLIKTRGQQVTLSCSPISGHRSVSWYQQTPGQGLQFLFEYFSETQRNKGNFPGRFSGRQFSNSRSEMNVSTLELGDSALYLCASSPPGYEQYFGPGTRLTVT.